The 13 T cell receptor beta chains reported below all come from one sample, sequenced in a study of T cells in Graves' hyperthyroidism and ophthalmopathy. Amplification targeted TCR beta CDR3 regions from RNA transcripts. When the TCR CDR3 underwent first-round RT-PCR, the HTBI primer set was used. One entry per CDR3 protein results from TCRdb running MiXCR on the multiplex PCR reads. The table shows about 600,000 distinct CDR3 sequences, with more than 13% occurring only once. Sequencing input: blood. The receptors stem from a young woman with Graves' ophthalmopathy.

V is TRBV19 and J is TRBJ1-2; D unresolved. This CDR3 comprises 13 residues. Trimming removed 7 bases at V and 2 bases at J, with 11 bases between. CDR1 is LNHDA and CDR2 is SQIVND in the germline V gene (reference sequence). DNA of the CDR3: TGTGCCAGTAAGGTGGGAGGGAACTATGGCTACACCTTC. Protein sequence: CASKVGGNYGYTF.

The table lists this clonotype with many counts. The rearrangement uses TRBV7-8 and TRBJ2-2; D is undetermined. Germline V gene lookup returns CDR1 SGHVS and CDR2 FQNEAQ. The CDR3 runs 17 residues. V lost 1 base and J lost 3, with 15 bases in between. The CDR3 spells CASSLDDGTWDTGELFF. CDR3 DNA sequence: TGTGCCAGCAGCTTAGACGACGGCACGTGGGACACCGGGGAGCTGTTTTTT.

This clonotype has ten or more counts. The CDR3 region has the DNA TGTGCCATCAGGGGACAGGGCTCCAATCAGCCCCAGCATTTT. It codes for CAIRGQGSNQPQHF. This sequence joins TRBV10-3 and TRBJ1-5; 9 bases fit TRBD1. Germline V gives CDR1 ENHRY, CDR2 SYGVKD. The CDR3 loop spans 14 amino acids. The J segment lost 3 bases and the V segment lost 6 bases, leaving 3 bases of the junction unmatched.

This clonotype was recorded at least ten times. The rearrangement links TRBV11-2 to TRBJ2-1; D may be TRBD2 (6 bases). CDR1 is SGHAT, CDR2 FQNNGV, per germline. There are 16 residues in the CDR3. V lost 2 bases, J lost 0 bases, and 11 bases lay in between. The CDR3 DNA sequence: TGTGCCAGCAGCTTAACGGGACTTAACTCCTACAATGAGCAGTTCTTC. Encoded protein: CASSLTGLNSYNEQFF. The full variable domain, with the rest looked up from reference TRBV11-2 and TRBJ2-1, is EAGVAQSPRYKIIEKRQSVAFWCNPISGHATLYWYQQILGQGPKLLIQFQNNGVVDDSQLPKDRFSAERLKGVDSTLKIQPAKLEDSAVYLCASSLTGLNSYNEQFFGPGTRLTVL.

This clonotype occurred many times. V and J are TRBV11-2 and TRBJ2-7; 13 nucleotides align to TRBD2. Germline CDR1 and CDR2: SGHAT and FQNNGV. The V gene end was trimmed by 1 base and the J gene end by 4 bases; junction bases not matched to a gene: 7. This CDR3 is built from 17 residues. CDR3 in DNA: TGTGCCAGCAGCTTAGCACTAGGGACTAGCGGGACTTACGAGCAGTACTTC. Translated, it gives CASSLALGTSGTYEQYF.

This clonotype was detected ten times or more. The V gene is TRBV6-2 or TRBV6-3, the J gene TRBJ2-2; TRBD2 agrees at 11 bases. The trim removed 2 bases at V and 6 bases at J, leaving 5 bases unmatched. Germline CDR1 and CDR2: MNHEY and SVGEGT. The CDR3 is 16 residues long. In DNA form, the CDR3 reads TGTGCCAGCAGTTACCGCCTAGCGGGAGGACCCGGGGAGCTGTTTTTT. Residues: CASSYRLAGGPGELFF.

This clonotype appeared many times. V and J are TRBV6-5 and TRBJ1-1, with D possibly TRBD1 on 6 matching bases. CDR3 length: 14 residues. The V end lost 2 bases, the J end lost 7 bases, and 14 bases lay between the germline ends. The germline CDR1 and CDR2 sequences are MNHEY and SVGAGI. Here the CDR3 reads CASSYRGGEGEAFF. DNA of the CDR3: TGTGCCAGCAGTTACAGGGGGGGGGAGGGTGAAGCTTTCTTT.

This clonotype was counted between two and nine times. The chain is built from TRBV14 and TRBJ2-1; TRBD2 agrees at 9 bases. The trim removed 0 bases at V and 6 bases at J, leaving 9 bases unmatched. The V gene's germline CDR1 is SGHDN and CDR2 FVKESK. This CDR3 is 17 amino acids long. The CDR3 DNA sequence: TGTGCCAGCAGCCAAGAGAGGGGGCTAGCGGGGCCCAATGAGCAGTTCTTC. This encodes CASSQERGLAGPNEQFF.

This rearrangement joins TRBV12-5 to TRBJ2-2; 9 nucleotides match TRBD1. Per germline, CDR1 LGHNT and CDR2 FRNRAP. Germline trimming cut 4 bases from V and 13 bases from J; bases unmatched to any gene: 4. This CDR3 spans 12 amino acids. Here the CDR3 DNA reads TGTGCTAGTGGTTGGGAGGACAGGGGGCTGTTTTTT. Translating it yields CASGWEDRGLFF.

In this sample, this clonotype turned up many times. The rearrangement links TRBV30 to TRBJ1-3; D uncertain. Germline V gene data show CDR1 as GTSNPN and CDR2 as SVGIG (reference sequence). Deletions cut 2 bases from V and 1 base from J, with 6 bases between. The CDR3 contains 13 residues. DNA for the CDR3: TGTGCCTGGAGTACCCTGTCTGGAAACACCATATATTTT. Protein sequence: CAWSTLSGNTIYF.

Points on this clonotype: With a much larger clone just one base away, this may be a read error. The chain uses TRBV12-5 and TRBJ2-1; D is uncertain. Trimming left V 1 base short and J 10 bases short, with 14 bases between. Per germline, CDR1 LGHNT and CDR2 FRNRAP. The CDR3 has 14 amino acids. The CDR3 nucleotides read TGTGCTAGTGGTTTGGGAGGCCTCCCCTACGAGCAGTTCTTC. Its translation: CASGLGGLPYEQFF.

This clonotype came up a few times. The V call is TRBV5-6, the J call TRBJ1-1; unclear D gene. CDR1 SGHDT and CDR2 YYEEEE come from the germline V gene. The germline V and J ends were trimmed by 4 bases and 2 bases, with 12 bases remaining between them. This CDR3 comprises 14 residues. For the CDR3, the DNA is TGTGCCAGCAGCGTGGGAGAGTTAAACACTGAAGCTTTCTTT. This sequence encodes CASSVGELNTEAFF.

Many counts were recorded for this clonotype. The V and J genes are TRBV29-1 and TRBJ2-7, with 8 bases that match TRBD1. CDR1 is SQVTM, CDR2 ANQGSEA, per germline. The CDR3 consists of 15 residues. The V and J ends lost 0 bases and 4 bases, in that order; junction bases with no gene match: 8. The CDR3 region has the DNA TGCAGCGTTGAAGATGTGGCAGGGGGCAATTACGAGCAGTACTTC. It yields the protein CSVEDVAGGNYEQYF.